This TCR beta chain appears in the sequencing data of a study of blood T cell repertoires in COVID-19. At the level of the study: The origin of the acute and convalescent COVID-19 samples was the United States, Italy and Spain. PBMCs, B-cell-depleted T cells, or T cells were the source of the cDNA or gDNA that made up the material.

The CDR3 length is 15 residues. Trimming pared 1 base from V and 0 bases from J, leaving 7 bases between. CDR1 is SGHDN, CDR2 FVKESK, per germline. In the authors' methods: The authors estimated nucleated cell counts from reference gene primer amplification. This table comes from immunoSEQ multiplex PCR, and its TCRdb copy is limited to in-frame clones, with some not included. V and J calls and clone size are those listed in that table; D and trimming were worked out from the DNA. Of a few hundred thousand clones listed, just over 85% were seen once; the top ten hold 1.3% to 1.5%. This clone was counted once.

J is TRBJ1-3 and V is TRBV14; D is unclear. Sequenced sample: peripheral blood. The sequence derives from a man older than 75 with acute or convalescent COVID-19. The chain's CDR3 is CASSQVISSGNTIYF. Written as DNA, the CDR3 is TGTGCCAGCAGCCAAGTAATCAGCTCTGGAAACACCATATATTTT.